This TCR beta chain was sequenced in a study of radiotherapy plus CTLA-4 blockade in lung cancer. About the study: Objective responses arose in approximately 17% of patients, and approximately 30% experienced disease control. The study's findings and limits: Dynamics of early blood T cell clones, together with interferon-beta, were reportedly the best predictors of response. Researchers report tumor-derived TCR clones expanding in blood after radiotherapy plus ipilimumab.

This clone was found a few times. As yet, its antigen is unknown. The V gene end was trimmed by 6 bases and the J gene end by 5 bases; junction bases not matched to a gene: 9. Looked up from germline, CDR1 is SNHLY and CDR2 is FYNNEI. The CDR3 totals 18 residues. Here immunoSEQ multiplex PCR was the method, and the copy in TCRdb shows in-frame clones only, minus some. The sample contains some 98,000 clones, 82% of which appear only once. This clonotype was sampled from a human donor with non-small cell lung cancer who had a partial response to radiotherapy plus ipilimumab. V and J are TRBV2 and TRBJ2-2; 16 bases match TRBD2. The specimen comprised peripheral blood, sampled from a patient treated with radiotherapy plus ipilimumab. The CDR3 protein is CASRGTSGRAARTGELFF. The DNA of the CDR3 is TGTGCCAGCAGGGGGACTAGCGGGAGGGCTGCGAGGACCGGGGAGCTGTTTTTT. Supplemented by reference TRBV2 and TRBJ2-2, the full variable domain reads EPEVTQTPSHQVTQMGQEVILRCVPISNHLYFYWYRQILGQKVEFLVSFYNNEISEKSEIFDDQFSVERPDGSNFTLKIRSTKLEDSAMYFCASRGTSGRAARTGELFFGEGSRLTVL.